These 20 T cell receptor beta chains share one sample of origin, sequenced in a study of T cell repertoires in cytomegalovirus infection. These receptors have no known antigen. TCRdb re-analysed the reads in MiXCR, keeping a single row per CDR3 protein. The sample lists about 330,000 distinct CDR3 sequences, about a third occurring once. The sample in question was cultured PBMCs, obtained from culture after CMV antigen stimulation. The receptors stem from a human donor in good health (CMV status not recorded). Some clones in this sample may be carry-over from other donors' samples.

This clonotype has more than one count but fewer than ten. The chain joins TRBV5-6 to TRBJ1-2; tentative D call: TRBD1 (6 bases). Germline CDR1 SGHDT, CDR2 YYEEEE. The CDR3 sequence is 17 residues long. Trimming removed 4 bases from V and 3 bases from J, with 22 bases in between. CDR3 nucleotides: TGTGCCAGCAGCCCGGCCGCCGTAGGGGGAGGGGACTATGGCTACACCTTC. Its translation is CASSPAAVGGGDYGYTF.

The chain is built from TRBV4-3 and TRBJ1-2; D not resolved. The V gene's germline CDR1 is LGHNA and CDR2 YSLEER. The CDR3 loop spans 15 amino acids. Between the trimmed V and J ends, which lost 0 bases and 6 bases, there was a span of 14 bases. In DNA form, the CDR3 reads TGCGCCAGCAGCCAAGATTGGGAGTACCACGATGGCTACACCTTC. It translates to CASSQDWEYHDGYTF.

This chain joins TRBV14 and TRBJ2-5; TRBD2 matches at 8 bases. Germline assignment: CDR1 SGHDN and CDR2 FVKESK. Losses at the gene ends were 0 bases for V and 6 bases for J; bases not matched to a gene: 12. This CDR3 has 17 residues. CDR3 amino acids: CASSQDSGAGLWKTQYF. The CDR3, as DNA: TGTGCCAGCAGCCAAGATAGCGGGGCAGGGCTTTGGAAGACCCAGTACTTC.

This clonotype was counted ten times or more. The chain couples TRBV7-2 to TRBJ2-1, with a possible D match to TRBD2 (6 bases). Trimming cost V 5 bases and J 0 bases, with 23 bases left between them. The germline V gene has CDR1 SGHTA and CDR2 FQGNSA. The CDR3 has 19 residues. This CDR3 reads CASSTAGRRIRSSYNEQFF. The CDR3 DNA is TGTGCCAGCAGCACCGCGGGACGGAGGATCCGGAGCTCCTACAATGAGCAGTTCTTC.

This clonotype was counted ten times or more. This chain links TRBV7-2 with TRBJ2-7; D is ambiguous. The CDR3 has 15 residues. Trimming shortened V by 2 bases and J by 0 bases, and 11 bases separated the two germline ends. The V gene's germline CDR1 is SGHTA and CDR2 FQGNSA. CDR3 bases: TGTGCCAGCAGCTTAATGGCGGAAAACTCCTACGAGCAGTACTTC. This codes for CASSLMAENSYEQYF.

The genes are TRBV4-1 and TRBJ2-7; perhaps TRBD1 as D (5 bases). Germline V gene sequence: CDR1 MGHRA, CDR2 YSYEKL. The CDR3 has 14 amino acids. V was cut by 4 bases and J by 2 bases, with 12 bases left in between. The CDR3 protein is CASSLTAQTYEQYF. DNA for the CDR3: TGCGCCAGCAGCCTGACAGCCCAGACCTACGAGCAGTACTTC.

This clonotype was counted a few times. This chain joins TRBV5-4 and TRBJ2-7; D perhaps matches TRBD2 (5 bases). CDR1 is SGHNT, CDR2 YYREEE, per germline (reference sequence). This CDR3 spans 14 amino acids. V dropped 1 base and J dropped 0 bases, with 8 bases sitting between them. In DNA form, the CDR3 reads TGTGCCAGCAGCTTGTATGGGAGCTCCTACGAGCAGTACTTC. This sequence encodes CASSLYGSSYEQYF. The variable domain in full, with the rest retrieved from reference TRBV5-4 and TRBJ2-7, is ETGVTQSPTHLIKTRGQQVTLRCSSQSGHNTVSWYQQALGQGPQFIFQYYREEENGRGNFPPRFSGLQFPNYSSELNVNALELDDSALYLCASSLYGSSYEQYFGPGTRLTVT.

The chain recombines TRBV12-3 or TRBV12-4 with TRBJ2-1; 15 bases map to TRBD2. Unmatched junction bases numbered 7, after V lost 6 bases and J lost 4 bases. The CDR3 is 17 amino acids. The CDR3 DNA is TGTGCCAGCAGCCCGGGACTAGCGGGAGGAGATTACAATGAGCAGTTCTTC. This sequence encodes CASSPGLAGGDYNEQFF.

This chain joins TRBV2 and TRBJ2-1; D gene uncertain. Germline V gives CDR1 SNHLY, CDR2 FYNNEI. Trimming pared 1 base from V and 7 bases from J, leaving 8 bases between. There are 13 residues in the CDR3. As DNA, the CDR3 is TGTGCCAGCAGTGAAGAGGCAGAGAATGAGCAGTTCTTC. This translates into CASSEEAENEQFF.

The CDR3 nucleotides read TGTGCCAGCAGTGACTCGAGTCAGTGGGACGGCTATGGCTACACCTTC. It encodes CASSDSSQWDGYGYTF. The chain combines TRBV6-4 with TRBJ1-2, with D maybe TRBD1 (5 bases). Germline-derived CDR1 and CDR2 are MRHNA and SNTAGT. V lost 0 bases, J lost 4 bases, and 15 bases lay in between. The CDR3 is made up of 16 amino acids.

The CDR3 here is CASSPRQRIYEQYV. DNA of the CDR3: TGTGCCAGCAGTCCCCGCCAGAGGATCTACGAGCAGTACGTC. The chain carries TRBV12-3 or TRBV12-4 and TRBJ2-7; D remains ambiguous. With 5 bases removed from V and 3 bases from J, the gap between germline ends came to 14 bases. The CDR3 runs 14 residues.

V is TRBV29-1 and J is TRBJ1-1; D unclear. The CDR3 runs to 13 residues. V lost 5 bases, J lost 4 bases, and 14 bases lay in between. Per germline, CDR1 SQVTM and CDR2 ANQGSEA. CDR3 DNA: TGCAGCGTTACTATACCTGGGAGCACTGAAGCTTTCTTT. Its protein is CSVTIPGSTEAFF.

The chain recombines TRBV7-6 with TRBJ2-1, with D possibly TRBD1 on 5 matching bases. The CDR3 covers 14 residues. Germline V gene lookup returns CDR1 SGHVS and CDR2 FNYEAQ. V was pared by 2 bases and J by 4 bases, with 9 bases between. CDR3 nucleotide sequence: TGTGCCAGCAGCTTACCCCAGGGATACAATGAGCAGTTCTTC. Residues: CASSLPQGYNEQFF. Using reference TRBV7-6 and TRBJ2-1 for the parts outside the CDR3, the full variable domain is GAGVSQSPRYKVTKRGQDVALRCDPISGHVSLYWYRQALGQGPEFLTYFNYEAQQDKSGLPNDRFSAERPEGSISTLTIQRTEQRDSAMYRCASSLPQGYNEQFFGPGTRLTVL.

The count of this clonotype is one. CDR3 bases: TGTGCCAGCAGTCCCAGGGGACAGGGCCAGGATACGCAGTATTTT. It specifies CASSPRGQGQDTQYF. V gene TRBV12-3 or TRBV12-4 combines with J gene TRBJ2-3, with 9 positions matching TRBD1. The CDR3 has 15 amino acids. J was trimmed by 6 bases and V by 5 bases; bases with no gene match: 9.

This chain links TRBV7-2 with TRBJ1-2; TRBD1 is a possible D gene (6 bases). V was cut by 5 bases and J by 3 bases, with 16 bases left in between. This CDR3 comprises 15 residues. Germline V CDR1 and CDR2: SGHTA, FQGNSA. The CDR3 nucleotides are TGTGCCAGCAGCGGGGCGGCCAGGGGAGACTATGGCTACACCTTC. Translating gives CASSGAARGDYGYTF.

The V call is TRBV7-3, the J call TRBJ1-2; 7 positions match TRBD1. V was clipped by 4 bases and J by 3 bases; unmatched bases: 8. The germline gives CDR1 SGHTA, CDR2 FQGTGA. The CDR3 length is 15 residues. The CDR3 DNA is TGTGCCAGCAGCTGGGGAGGACAGGAGCACTATGGCTACACCTTC. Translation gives CASSWGGQEHYGYTF. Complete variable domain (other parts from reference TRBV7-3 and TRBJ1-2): GAGVSQTPSNKVTEKGKYVELRCDPISGHTALYWYRQSLGQGPEFLIYFQGTGAADDSGLPNDRFFAVRPEGSVSTLKIQRTERGDSAVYLCASSWGGQEHYGYTFGSGTRLTVV.

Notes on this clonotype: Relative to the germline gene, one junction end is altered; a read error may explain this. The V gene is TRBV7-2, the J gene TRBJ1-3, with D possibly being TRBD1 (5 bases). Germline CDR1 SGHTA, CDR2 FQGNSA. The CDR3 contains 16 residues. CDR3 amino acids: CASSLAPTVSGNTIYF. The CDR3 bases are TGTGCCAGCAGCCTAGCACCGACAGTCTCTGGAAACACCATATATTTT.

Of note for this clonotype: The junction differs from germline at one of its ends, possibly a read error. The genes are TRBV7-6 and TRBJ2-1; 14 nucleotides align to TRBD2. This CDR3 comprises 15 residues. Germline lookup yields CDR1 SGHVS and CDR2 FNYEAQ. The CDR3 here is CVSSLVGLAGVEQFF. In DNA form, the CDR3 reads TGTGTCAGCAGCTTAGTGGGACTAGCGGGAGTCGAGCAGTTCTTC.

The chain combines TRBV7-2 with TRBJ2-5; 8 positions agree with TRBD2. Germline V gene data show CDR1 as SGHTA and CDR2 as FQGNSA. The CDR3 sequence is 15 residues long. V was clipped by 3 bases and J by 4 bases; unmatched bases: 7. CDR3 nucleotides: TGTGCCAGCAGCTTGGGCGGGAGGCCCCCAGAGACCCAGTACTTC. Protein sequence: CASSLGGRPPETQYF. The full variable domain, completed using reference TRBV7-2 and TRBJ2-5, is GAGVSQSPSNKVTEKGKDVELRCDPISGHTALYWYRQSLGQGLEFLIYFQGNSAPDKSGLPSDRFSAERTGGSVSTLTIQRTQQEDSAVYLCASSLGGRPPETQYFGPGTRLLVL.

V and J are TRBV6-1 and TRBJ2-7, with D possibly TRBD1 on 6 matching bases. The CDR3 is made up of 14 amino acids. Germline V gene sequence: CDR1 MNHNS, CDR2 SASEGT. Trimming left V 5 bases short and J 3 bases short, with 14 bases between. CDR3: CASSYRAEDYEQYV. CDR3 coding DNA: TGTGCCAGCAGTTACAGGGCAGAAGACTACGAGCAGTACGTC.